These 31 T cell receptor beta chains came from one sample sequenced in a study of CD8 T cells in ankylosing spondylitis. Each CDR3 protein gets one entry after TCRdb re-called the 5' RACE reads with MiXCR. Of some 200,000 distinct CDR3 sequences in the sample, around 25% were seen once. The specimen was blood, either unsorted or a sorted T cell fraction (not recorded which). The receptor set was obtained from a male donor with ankylosing spondylitis or in good health (not recorded which).

This clonotype was detected many times. The chain uses TRBV20-1 and TRBJ2-1, with 10 positions matching TRBD2. J gave up 5 bases and V 4 bases, and 2 bases lay outside the gene matches. The V gene's germline CDR1 is DFQATT and CDR2 SNEGSKA (reference sequence). This CDR3 region has 13 residues. Here the CDR3 reads CSATSGSHNEQFF. The CDR3 region has the DNA TGCAGTGCTACTAGCGGGAGCCACAATGAGCAGTTCTTC.

The chain uses TRBV7-9 and TRBJ1-1; TRBD1 agrees at 9 bases. V was pared by 0 bases and J by 10 bases, with 3 bases of the junction left unmatched. CDR3 length: 13 residues. Germline V gene sequence: CDR1 SEHNR, CDR2 FQNEAQ (reference sequence). The CDR3 loop reads CASSLAGTGTAFF. The CDR3, as DNA: TGTGCCAGCAGCTTAGCGGGGACAGGGACAGCTTTCTTT.

The rearrangement joins TRBV7-2 to TRBJ2-1, with 8 positions matching TRBD2. V dropped 3 bases and J dropped 4; count of bases not matched to a gene: 8. In germline, CDR1 is SGHTA, CDR2 FQGNSA. The CDR3 covers 16 residues. CDR3 sequence reads: CASSLVAGNSYNEQFF. Written as DNA, the CDR3 is TGTGCCAGCAGCTTGGTAGCGGGAAACTCGTACAATGAGCAGTTCTTC.

The sample holds one count of this clonotype. This sequence joins TRBV20-1 and TRBJ2-3; 7 bases align to TRBD1. CDR1 and CDR2 (germline): DFQATT, SNEGSKA (reference sequence). The V segment lost 1 base and the J segment 0 bases; nucleotides outside the gene matches: 4. This CDR3 contains 15 residues. CDR3 protein: CSARGARGSTDTQYF. The DNA of the CDR3 is TGCAGTGCTAGAGGGGCCAGGGGGAGCACAGATACGCAGTATTTT.

J is TRBJ2-7 and V is TRBV20-1, with 14 bases matching TRBD2. The CDR3 loop spans 18 amino acids. Germline CDR1 reads DFQATT; CDR2 reads SNEGSKA (reference sequence). The CDR3 DNA reads TGCAGCGAGCTAGGACCACCTGGGACTAGCGGGGGAACTAACGAGCAGTACTTC. As protein: CSELGPPGTSGGTNEQYF.

This clonotype was picked up a small number of times. The chain links TRBV10-3 to TRBJ1-1, with 7 bases matching TRBD1. The ends lost 9 bases at V and 2 bases at J; junction bases unmatched: 6. Germline CDR1 reads ENHRY; CDR2 reads SYGVKD. The length of the CDR3 is 13 residues. The CDR3 loop is CAIQGVGNTEAFF. CDR3 bases: TGTGCCATTCAGGGGGTGGGTAACACTGAAGCTTTCTTT.

The CDR3 region is CSARDNPDEQFF. In nucleotides, the CDR3 is TGCAGTGCTAGAGATAACCCGGATGAGCAGTTCTTC. The chain combines TRBV20-1 with TRBJ2-1; D is unresolved. Germline V gene data show CDR1 as DFQATT and CDR2 as SNEGSKA (reference sequence). The CDR3 loop spans 12 amino acids. V shed 0 bases and J shed 8 bases, with 8 bases lying between them.

The chain links TRBV7-2 to TRBJ1-6; D gene uncertain. The V gene lost 5 bases and the J gene lost 3 bases, with 11 bases spanning the gap. The CDR3 is 15 residues long. CDR1 is SGHTA and CDR2 is FQGNSA in the germline V gene. CDR3 sequence (DNA): TGTGCCAGCAGCGAACGCGAGGGCTATAATTCACCCCTCCACTTT. Amino acid sequence: CASSEREGYNSPLHF.

The chain couples TRBV29-1 to TRBJ2-2; TRBD1 aligns across 8 bases. Trimming at V came to 3 bases and at J to 5 bases, leaving 2 bases not matched to a gene. This CDR3 has 13 amino acids. In germline, CDR1 is SQVTM, CDR2 ANQGSEA. CDR3 bases: TGCAGCGTTGACAGGGGGCGAACCGGGGAGCTGTTTTTT. Its translation: CSVDRGRTGELFF.

In this sample, this clonotype turned up many times. This chain joins TRBV6-1 and TRBJ2-5, with 10 nucleotides matching TRBD2. CDR1 MNHNS and CDR2 SASEGT come from the germline V gene. The CDR3 has 16 residues. Losses at the gene ends were 3 bases for V and 1 base for J; bases not matched to a gene: 5. The chain's CDR3 is CASSEGLAGGQETQYF. The CDR3 nucleotides are TGTGCCAGCAGTGAGGGGTTAGCGGGAGGCCAAGAGACCCAGTACTTC.

Many counts were recorded for this clonotype. The CDR3 DNA reads as TGCAGCGTTACGACCAGCGAGGAGCAGTACTTC. Translation gives CSVTTSEEQYF. The genes are TRBV29-1 and TRBJ2-7, with unresolved D. This CDR3 has 11 residues. Trimming stripped 5 bases from V and 7 bases from J, with 12 bases between. Germline CDR1 is SQVTM and CDR2 is ANQGSEA.

The CDR3 nucleotides read TGCAGTGCTAGAGGGGGTGACACCTTC. As protein: CSARGGDTF. The rearrangement joins TRBV20-1 to TRBJ1-2; D not certain. The CDR3 has 9 residues. The germline gives CDR1 DFQATT, CDR2 SNEGSKA (reference sequence). The V and J ends lost 1 base and 12 bases respectively, with 6 bases between them.

Worth noting for this clonotype: A read error may explain this, as a much larger clone is one base away. The conserved final phenylalanine or tryptophan is absent from the CDR3, which likely points to a read error. This chain connects TRBV20-1 to TRBJ2-5, with D unclear. Per germline, CDR1 DFQATT and CDR2 SNEGSKA (reference sequence). This CDR3 comprises 14 residues. V lost 5 bases and J 2 bases, leaving 15 bases between the germline ends. CDR3 DNA sequence: TGCAGTGCTTCTACTCGTGCGTTTCAAGAGACCCAGTACTCC. Its protein product is CSASTRAFQETQYS.

Many counts were recorded for this clonotype. The V and J genes are TRBV20-1 and TRBJ2-1; TRBD2 matches at 8 bases. The CDR3 runs to 17 residues. Germline CDR1 DFQATT, CDR2 SNEGSKA (reference sequence). After removal of 3 bases from V and 6 bases from J, the junction contained 16 bases not matched to a gene. CDR3 DNA: TGCAGTGCTAGGATTTCCAGCGGGAGTCTCACGGGCAATGAGCAGTTCTTC. It specifies CSARISSGSLTGNEQFF.

The V call is TRBV12-3 or TRBV12-4, the J call TRBJ2-2; no reliable D call. The CDR3 has 13 amino acids. V was trimmed by 5 bases and J by 4 bases, leaving 8 bases between them. DNA of the CDR3: TGTGCCAGCAGTCTCGACTTCACCGGGGAGCTGTTTTTT. Protein: CASSLDFTGELFF.

The chain carries TRBV4-1 and TRBJ2-7; D not certain. The CDR3 runs 14 residues. V was pared by 4 bases and J by 2 bases, with 12 bases between. In germline, CDR1 is MGHRA, CDR2 YSYEKL. CDR3: CASSLRSSAYEQYF. In DNA, the CDR3 is TGCGCCAGCAGCCTACGATCAAGCGCCTACGAGCAGTACTTC.

This clonotype has at least ten counts. V gene TRBV7-8 combines with J gene TRBJ2-7; a possible D gene is TRBD2 (7 bases). The CDR3 is 15 amino acids. Germline V gives CDR1 SGHVS, CDR2 FQNEAQ. V lost 0 bases and J 1 base, leaving 10 bases between the germline ends. DNA of the CDR3: TGTGCCAGCAGCTTAGCAGGGGGAGGGTCCTACGAGCAGTACTTC. The encoded protein is CASSLAGGGSYEQYF.

This chain connects TRBV7-3 to TRBJ2-3, with unresolved D. CDR3 length: 14 residues. In germline, CDR1 is SGHTA, CDR2 FQGTGA. V lost 5 bases and J lost 2, with 11 bases in between. Here the CDR3 DNA reads TGTGCCAGCAGCGCGAAAGCGAACACAGATACGCAGTATTTT. It codes for CASSAKANTDTQYF.

This clonotype appeared a single time. CDR3 sequence (DNA): TGTGCCAGCAGCGAGACCCCCGAGACGCAGTATTTT. Amino acids: CASSETPETQYF. The rearrangement joins TRBV7-2 to TRBJ2-3; D unresolved. V gave up 5 bases and J gave up 9 bases, with 12 bases separating them. This CDR3 comprises 12 residues. CDR1 and CDR2 from the germline V gene are SGHTA and FQGNSA.

This clonotype was observed at least ten times. CDR3 nucleotide sequence: TGCAGCGTTGCGGGAGTACAGGGCTCTGGCTACACCTTC. This encodes CSVAGVQGSGYTF. This chain connects TRBV29-1 to TRBJ1-2; maybe TRBD1 (6 bases). Germline values: CDR1 SQVTM, CDR2 ANQGSEA. The CDR3 has 13 amino acids. The V and J ends lost 4 bases and 7 bases respectively, with 16 bases between them.

There are many counts of this clonotype. The rearrangement uses TRBV5-5 and TRBJ2-1, with no clear D. This CDR3 contains 14 residues. The germline gives CDR1 SGHKS, CDR2 YYEKEE (reference sequence). The germline V and J ends were trimmed by 0 bases and 6 bases, with 10 bases remaining between them. This CDR3 is CASSLGPVRNEQFF. DNA for the CDR3: TGTGCCAGCAGCTTGGGTCCCGTACGCAATGAGCAGTTCTTC. Variable domain in full (rest from reference TRBV5-5 and TRBJ2-1): DAGVTQSPTHLIKTRGQQVTLRCSPISGHKSVSWYQQVLGQGPQFIFQYYEKEERGRGNFPDRFSARQFPNYSSELNVNALLLGDSALYLCASSLGPVRNEQFFGPGTRLTVL.

This clonotype was seen repeatedly, ten times or more. The CDR3 region has the DNA TGTGCCAGCAGCCAAATGGGGGAGGCGTACAATGAGCAGTTCTTC. It specifies CASSQMGEAYNEQFF. The chain has TRBV3-1 and TRBJ2-1, with TRBD2 as a possible D gene (6 bases). This CDR3 comprises 15 residues. V dropped 2 bases and J dropped 4 bases, with 12 bases sitting between them. Germline V gene sequence: CDR1 LGHDT, CDR2 YNNKEL (reference sequence).

This clonotype appeared many times. The chain employs TRBV25-1 and TRBJ1-2, with 11 bases matching TRBD1. The germline CDR1 and CDR2 sequences are MGHDK and SYGVNS. Trimming cost V 5 bases and J 5 bases; bases outside gene matches: 4. CDR3 length equals 14 residues. CDR3 sequence (DNA): TGTGCCAGCAGTCGGACAGGGGGCTGGTATGGCTACACCTTC. Translation: CASSRTGGWYGYTF.

This clonotype was seen ten or more times. The chain is built from TRBV14 and TRBJ2-2; D call uncertain. V lost 2 bases and J lost 5, with 12 bases in between. This CDR3 spans 15 amino acids. Per the germline V gene, CDR1 is SGHDN and CDR2 is FVKESK. The CDR3: CASSQTFSWTGELFF. The CDR3 DNA reads TGTGCCAGCAGCCAAACTTTTTCTTGGACCGGGGAGCTGTTTTTT. The full variable domain, its missing parts supplied by reference TRBV14 and TRBJ2-2, is EAGVTQFPSHSVIEKGQTVTLRCDPISGHDNLYWYRRVMGKEIKFLLHFVKESKQDESGMPNNRFLAERTGGTYSTLKVQPAELEDSGVYFCASSQTFSWTGELFFGEGSRLTVL.

In this sample, this clonotype turned up a few times. The CDR3: CASSPPPGREQYF. The CDR3 bases are TGTGCCAGCTCACCACCGCCAGGGCGCGAGCAGTACTTC. V and J are TRBV18 and TRBJ2-7; D is perhaps TRBD1 (5 bases). Trimming took 0 bases from V and 6 from J, leaving 9 bases between them. This CDR3 region has 13 residues. The V gene's germline CDR1 is KGHSH and CDR2 LQKENI. Together with reference TRBV18 and TRBJ2-7, the CDR3 gives the full variable domain: NAGVMQNPRHLVRRRGQEARLRCSPMKGHSHVYWYRQLPEEGLKFMVYLQKENIIDESGMPKERFSAEFPKEGPSILRIQQVVRGDSAAYFCASSPPPGREQYFGPGTRLTVT.

The chain combines TRBV5-1 with TRBJ1-2; maybe TRBD1 (5 bases). This CDR3 is 13 amino acids long. CDR1 SGHRS and CDR2 YFSETQ come from the germline V gene. With 4 bases removed from V and 1 base from J, the gap between germline ends came to 8 bases. The CDR3 region has the DNA TGCGCCAGCAGCATTGACAGTAACTATGGCTACACCTTC. This translates into CASSIDSNYGYTF.

This clonotype occurred many times. The chain recombines TRBV5-6 with TRBJ2-5; TRBD1 aligns across 8 bases. The CDR3 covers 16 residues. CDR1 and CDR2 (germline): SGHDT, YYEEEE. V was pared by 2 bases and J by 5 bases, with 11 bases of the junction left unmatched. CDR3 coding DNA: TGTGCCAGCAGCTTAGAGGACCCAGGGGGCAAGGAGACCCAGTACTTC. Translating it yields CASSLEDPGGKETQYF.

This clonotype was observed many times. The gene calls are TRBV7-2 and TRBJ2-3; TRBD2 aligns across 9 bases. CDR1 is SGHTA and CDR2 is FQGNSA in the germline V gene. Trimming cost V 5 bases and J 3 bases; bases outside gene matches: 9. The CDR3 length is 16 residues. The CDR3 coding sequence is TGTGCCAGCAGCCCAGGAAGAGCGGGAGGAACAGATACGCAGTATTTT. Protein sequence: CASSPGRAGGTDTQYF.

This clonotype was observed many times. The rearrangement links TRBV5-6 to TRBJ2-7; 12 bases are shared with TRBD2. Germline V gene data show CDR1 as SGHDT and CDR2 as YYEEEE. There are 16 residues in the CDR3. Germline trimming cut 1 base from V and 4 bases from J; bases unmatched to any gene: 6. CDR3 loop: CASSLPGTSGLYEQYF. The DNA of the CDR3 is TGTGCCAGCAGCTTGCCCGGGACTAGCGGGTTGTACGAGCAGTACTTC.

Concerning this clonotype: This may be a read error, as it is one base from a much larger clone. The chain is built from TRBV28 and TRBJ1-5, with a weak D call TRBD1 (5 bases). The CDR3 length is 17 residues. The germline V gene has CDR1 MDHEN and CDR2 SYDVKM. CDR3 bases: TGTGCCAGCAGTTTATACCAGGGCGGATATAGCAATCAGCCCCATCATTTT. It is translated as CASSLYQGGYSNQPHHF.

This clonotype was found many times. The chain is built from TRBV10-3 and TRBJ1-5, with 9 bases lining up with TRBD1. The CDR3 is 14 amino acids. Trimming at V came to 3 bases and at J to 6 bases, leaving 3 bases not matched to a gene. Per the germline V gene, CDR1 is ENHRY and CDR2 is SYGVKD. The CDR3 is CAISEQGAIQPQHF. For the CDR3, the DNA is TGTGCCATCAGTGAACAGGGGGCGATTCAGCCCCAGCATTTT.